The 5 T cell receptor beta chains presented below share a single source sample, sequenced in a study of CD8 T cells in Susac syndrome. Reverse transcription of 0.5 to 1 ug RNA was performed with random hexamers. TCRdb redid the calling of the immunoSEQ multiplex PCR reads with MiXCR, one entry per CDR3 protein. Of about 440,000 distinct CDR3 sequences in the sample, around 85% are singletons; the top ten hold about 0.12%. The sequencing sample was made of CD8+ T cells from PBMCs. The origin of the receptors is a human donor with multiple sclerosis.

V and J are TRBV3-1 and TRBJ2-3, with D possibly being TRBD2 (6 bases). Trimming shortened V by 0 bases and J by 0 bases, and 10 bases separated the two germline ends. Germline CDR1 LGHDT, CDR2 YNNKEL (reference sequence). The CDR3 extends over 16 amino acids. CDR3 residues: CASSQDIGGSTDTQYF. DNA of the CDR3: TGTGCCAGCAGCCAAGATATCGGGGGAAGCACAGATACGCAGTATTTT.

The chain links TRBV6-4 to TRBJ2-1; 13 nucleotides match TRBD2. There are 15 residues in the CDR3. CDR1 and CDR2 from the germline V gene are MRHNA and SNTAGT. V was clipped by 3 bases and J by 7 bases; unmatched bases: 3. As DNA, the CDR3 is TGTGCCAGCAGTGAACTAGCGGGGGGGGGAAATGAGCAGTTCTTC. Its protein is CASSELAGGGNEQFF.

The gene calls are TRBV2 and TRBJ2-1; D possibly corresponds to TRBD1 (6 bases). Per germline, CDR1 SNHLY and CDR2 FYNNEI. The length of the CDR3 is 18 residues. Trimming shortened V by 0 bases and J by 0 bases, and 15 bases separated the two germline ends. The CDR3 bases are TGTGCCAGCAGTGAAGCAATTTTTGGGGGCCTCTCCTACAATGAGCAGTTCTTC. It yields the protein CASSEAIFGGLSYNEQFF.

Comments on this clonotype: The junction and the germline gene differ at one end; a read error may be behind it. The genes are TRBV12-3 or TRBV12-4 and TRBJ2-1; TRBD2 matches 10 bases. CDR3 length: 14 residues. The CDR3 is CASSLAGVWTEQFF. CDR3 nucleotide sequence: TGTGCCAGCAGTCTAGCGGGAGTCTGGACTGAGCAGTTCTTC.

The chain combines TRBV19 with TRBJ1-1, with 7 bases lining up with TRBD1. The CDR3 spans 15 residues. V dropped 6 bases and J dropped 4; count of bases not matched to a gene: 11. Germline V lookup: CDR1 LNHDA, CDR2 SQIVND (reference sequence). CDR3 sequence reads: CASRTTGMVGTEAFF. The CDR3 DNA reads as TGTGCCAGTAGAACGACAGGGATGGTAGGCACTGAAGCTTTCTTT.